The next 31 T cell receptor beta chains were all read from a single sample in a study of PD-1 blockade in classical Hodgkin lymphoma. The time point: newly diagnosed, previously untreated cHL patient sample. Produced via immunoSEQ multiplex PCR; TCRdb's table is partial and in-frame only. The repertoire holds tens of thousands of clones, with about 93% as singletons. The sample taken for sequencing was peripheral blood mononuclear cells (PBMCs). The receptors originated from a human donor with classical Hodgkin lymphoma.

The rearrangement joins TRBV9 to TRBJ2-4; the match to TRBD2 covers 7 bases. The J segment lost 13 bases and the V segment lost 1 base, leaving 8 bases of the junction unmatched. Germline V CDR1 and CDR2: SGDLS, YYNGEE. The CDR3 has 13 amino acids. The CDR3 nucleotides read TGTGCCAGCAGCGTATCTGGGCGGGGGAACCAGTACTTC. Translated, it gives CASSVSGRGNQYF.

The chain links TRBV5-4 to TRBJ2-2, with D perhaps TRBD2 (6 bases). The V end was cut by 4 bases, the J end by 1 base, with 14 bases between. The CDR3 is 16 amino acids. Germline-derived CDR1 and CDR2 are SGHNT and YYREEE (reference sequence). CDR3 residues: CASSPYGGKNTGELFF. CDR3 in DNA: TGTGCCAGCAGCCCCTACGGGGGAAAGAACACCGGGGAGCTGTTTTTT.

CDR3 DNA sequence: TGTGCCAGCGGTATAGTTGCGGGCTCCTATAATTCACCCCTCCACTTT. This gives the protein CASGIVAGSYNSPLHF. This rearrangement joins TRBV28 to TRBJ1-6; no definite D call. CDR3 length equals 16 residues. The V end lost 8 bases, the J end lost 0 bases, and 14 bases lay between the germline ends. Per germline, CDR1 MDHEN and CDR2 SYDVKM.

The chain links TRBV19 to TRBJ1-2; no clear D. Germline CDR1 LNHDA, CDR2 SQIVND (reference sequence). The CDR3 is made up of 13 amino acids. Between the trimmed V and J ends, which lost 6 bases and 2 bases, there was a span of 10 bases. The CDR3 sequence is CASRNGRNYGYTF. Here the CDR3 DNA reads TGTGCCAGTAGAAACGGACGGAACTATGGCTACACCTTC.

The chain combines TRBV11-2 with TRBJ2-7; 10 bases agree with TRBD1. Unmatched junction bases numbered 4, after V lost 2 bases and J lost 6 bases. This CDR3 is built from 14 residues. The germline V gene has CDR1 SGHAT and CDR2 FQNNGV. The CDR3 sequence: CASSLRQGAAEQYF. The DNA for the CDR3 is TGTGCCAGCAGCTTAAGACAGGGGGCGGCCGAGCAGTACTTC.

This chain connects TRBV7-9 to TRBJ2-3, with 7 bases that match TRBD1. The CDR3 loop spans 13 amino acids. Per germline, CDR1 SEHNR and CDR2 FQNEAQ (reference sequence). After removal of 5 bases from V and 6 bases from J, the junction contained 5 bases not matched to a gene. CDR3 DNA sequence: TGTGCCAGCAGCCGGGACAGCTGGGATACGCAGTATTTT. Translated, it gives CASSRDSWDTQYF.

The gene calls are TRBV6-1 and TRBJ2-5; D perhaps matches TRBD1 (5 bases). Trimming shortened V by 0 bases and J by 7 bases, and 15 bases separated the two germline ends. CDR1 is MNHNS, CDR2 SASEGT, per germline. The CDR3 has 15 amino acids. CDR3: CASSEAKDTSLTQYF. The CDR3 DNA follows: TGTGCCAGCAGTGAAGCAAAGGACACCTCGCTGACCCAGTACTTC.

This chain connects TRBV9 to TRBJ2-5; D not certain. V was shortened by 2 bases and J by 2 bases, with 16 bases between the two germline ends. The CDR3 spans 16 residues. Germline CDR1 is SGDLS and CDR2 is YYNGEE. The CDR3 sequence is CASSVSPLLGQETQYF. The DNA of the CDR3 is TGTGCCAGCAGCGTCTCCCCTCTCCTAGGACAAGAGACCCAGTACTTC.

This sequence joins TRBV5-8 and TRBJ2-3; 8 nucleotides match TRBD1. The junction had 6 bases not matched to a gene; V was cut back by 5 bases and J by 1 base. Germline V lookup: CDR1 SGHTS, CDR2 YDEGEE. The CDR3 runs to 15 residues. The CDR3 is CASRMDRDGTDTQYF. CDR3 bases: TGTGCCAGCAGGATGGACAGGGATGGCACAGATACGCAGTATTTT.

The rearrangement links TRBV19 to TRBJ1-1; D is unclear. The length of the CDR3 is 14 residues. The V gene lost 6 bases and the J gene lost 1 base, with 12 bases spanning the gap. Germline assignment: CDR1 LNHDA and CDR2 SQIVND (reference sequence). The CDR3 loop is CASRLGQENTEAFF. Written as DNA, the CDR3 is TGTGCCAGTAGACTAGGGCAGGAGAACACTGAAGCTTTCTTT. The full variable domain, its missing parts supplied by reference TRBV19 and TRBJ1-1, is DGGITQSPKYLFRKEGQNVTLSCEQNLNHDAMYWYRQDPGQGLRLIYYSQIVNDFQKGDIAEGYSVSREKKESFPLTVTSAQKNPTAFYLCASRLGQENTEAFFGQGTRLTVV.

V gene TRBV19 combines with J gene TRBJ1-6, with TRBD1 as a possible D gene (5 bases). V dropped 1 base and J dropped 9 bases, with 16 bases sitting between them. The CDR3 is 16 residues long. Per the germline V gene, CDR1 is LNHDA and CDR2 is SQIVND (reference sequence). The CDR3 nucleotides are TGTGCCAGTAGTATAGGAGTCGCAGACAGATCTTCACCCCTCCACTTT. It is translated as CASSIGVADRSSPLHF.

The chain employs TRBV7-8 and TRBJ1-3; tentative D call: TRBD1 (6 bases). Trimming removed 1 base at V and 2 bases at J, with 15 bases between. This CDR3 has 17 residues. Per the germline V gene, CDR1 is SGHVS and CDR2 is FQNEAQ. In nucleotides, the CDR3 is TGTGCCAGCAGCTTAGTAGTCGGCAGGGGCCCTGGAAACACCATATATTTT. Encoded protein: CASSLVVGRGPGNTIYF.

J is TRBJ2-5 and V is TRBV29-1; either TRBD1 or TRBD2 may fit D (5 bases each). From germline, CDR1 is SQVTM and CDR2 ANQGSEA. The V end lost 4 bases, the J end lost 5 bases, and 17 bases lay between the germline ends. The CDR3 runs to 14 residues. As DNA, the CDR3 is TGCAGCGTTGTCCCCCCATCGGGGCCGGAGACCCAGTACTTC. Its translation: CSVVPPSGPETQYF.

The J gene is TRBJ2-1, the V gene TRBV7-9; D call uncertain. The CDR3 is 14 amino acids. V shed 8 bases and J shed 0 bases, with 11 bases lying between them. Germline V gene sequence: CDR1 SEHNR, CDR2 FQNEAQ (reference sequence). The chain's CDR3 is CASGSGSSYNEQFF. The CDR3 DNA sequence: TGTGCCAGCGGGTCTGGTAGCTCCTACAATGAGCAGTTCTTC.

This chain connects TRBV4-1 to TRBJ2-1, with D perhaps matching TRBD2 (5 bases). CDR3 length: 17 residues. V was cut by 2 bases and J by 7 bases, with 21 bases left in between. Germline V gives CDR1 MGHRA, CDR2 YSYEKL. The CDR3, as DNA: TGCGCCAGCAGCCAACCCCTCCTAGCAGACCCTCGGAATGAGCAGTTCTTC. It translates to CASSQPLLADPRNEQFF.

The chain employs TRBV6-5 and TRBJ2-7; the D gene is possibly TRBD2 (6 bases). This CDR3 comprises 13 residues. The V and J ends lost 3 bases and 7 bases respectively, with 13 bases between them. Germline values: CDR1 MNHEY, CDR2 SVGAGI. CDR3 region: CASSYGGPGEQYF. CDR3 in DNA: TGTGCCAGCAGTTATGGAGGGCCGGGTGAGCAGTACTTC.

The rearrangement links TRBV19 to TRBJ1-2; TRBD1 is a possible D gene (5 bases). The germline gives CDR1 LNHDA, CDR2 SQIVND (reference sequence). The CDR3 totals 15 residues. The V and J ends lost 5 bases and 4 bases respectively, with 17 bases between them. CDR3 coding DNA: TGTGCCAGTAGTGCAACCGGGACCGCTTCCTATGGCTACACCTTC. Translated: CASSATGTASYGYTF. The variable domain in full, with the rest retrieved from reference TRBV19 and TRBJ1-2, is DGGITQSPKYLFRKEGQNVTLSCEQNLNHDAMYWYRQDPGQGLRLIYYSQIVNDFQKGDIAEGYSVSREKKESFPLTVTSAQKNPTAFYLCASSATGTASYGYTFGSGTRLTVV.

The CDR3 DNA follows: TGTGCCACCAGCAGCAGGACGGGGGGCACCGGGGAGCTGTTTTTT. Translation: CATSSRTGGTGELFF. This chain joins TRBV15 and TRBJ2-2, with 7 positions matching TRBD2. The germline V gene has CDR1 LNHNV and CDR2 YYDKDF (reference sequence). The CDR3 contains 15 residues. V trimming: 3 bases; J trimming: 4 bases; junction bases outside the gene matches: 5.

The rearrangement joins TRBV11-2 to TRBJ1-2; no reliable D call. CDR1 is SGHAT, CDR2 FQNNGV, per germline. The CDR3 sequence is 15 residues long. V was clipped by 1 base and J by 4 bases, with 13 bases between them. The CDR3 region is CASSLGTFSTYGYTF. The CDR3 DNA sequence: TGTGCCAGCAGCTTAGGGACCTTCTCCACCTATGGCTACACCTTC.

The V gene is TRBV10-3, the J gene TRBJ1-2; D is unresolved. This CDR3 has 14 amino acids. From germline, CDR1 is ENHRY and CDR2 SYGVKD. V was trimmed by 3 bases and J by 8 bases, leaving 16 bases between them. The CDR3 coding sequence is TGTGCCATCAGTGATTACAGTGGTGGTTGGGGCTACACCTTC. This encodes CAISDYSGGWGYTF.

The CDR3 nucleotides are TGTGCCAGCAGCTTGGAAGGGCAGGGCCGAGGGACTGAAGCTTTCTTT. It is translated as CASSLEGQGRGTEAFF. The rearrangement uses TRBV5-4 and TRBJ1-1, with D perhaps TRBD1 (5 bases). Trimming took 0 bases from V and 5 from J, leaving 17 bases between them. Germline V lookup: CDR1 SGHNT, CDR2 YYREEE (reference sequence). The CDR3 contains 16 residues.

The V and J genes are TRBV18 and TRBJ2-6; D is undetermined. CDR3 length equals 16 residues. The V end lost 0 bases, the J end lost 2 bases, and 8 bases lay between the germline ends. Per the germline V gene, CDR1 is KGHSH and CDR2 is LQKENI. CDR3 region: CASSPPRWAGANVLTF. CDR3 DNA: TGTGCCAGCTCACCACCGAGGTGGGCTGGGGCCAACGTCCTGACTTTC.

This clone was picked up one time. The chain combines TRBV14 with TRBJ2-7; 7 bases map to TRBD1. The CDR3 sequence is 15 residues long. V was pared by 1 base and J by 1 base, with 4 bases of the junction left unmatched. Per the germline V gene, CDR1 is SGHDN and CDR2 is FVKESK. In DNA, the CDR3 is TGTGCCAGCAGCCAAGTCGGGACAGCATCCTACGAGCAGTACTTC. This gives the protein CASSQVGTASYEQYF.

The gene calls are TRBV7-7 and TRBJ1-1, with D hard to call. This CDR3 has 14 residues. Germline CDR1 and CDR2: SSHAT and FNYEAQ (reference sequence). V shed 6 bases and J shed 3 bases, with 14 bases lying between them. CDR3 loop: CASRPGRKYTEAFF. The CDR3 nucleotides read TGTGCCAGCAGGCCTGGGCGAAAGTACACTGAAGCTTTCTTT. The full variable domain, rest sourced from reference TRBV7-7 and TRBJ1-1, is GAGVSQSPRYKVTKRGQDVTLRCDPISSHATLYWYQQALGQGPEFLTYFNYEAQPDKSGLPSDRFSAERPEGSISTLTIQRTEQRDSAMYRCASRPGRKYTEAFFGQGTRLTVV.

The rearrangement links TRBV7-9 to TRBJ2-5, with D tentatively TRBD1 (6 bases). Germline lookup yields CDR1 SEHNR and CDR2 FQNEAQ (reference sequence). The ends were cut back, 3 bases at V and 1 base at J, with 18 bases in the middle. The CDR3 runs to 17 residues. The CDR3 DNA follows: TGTGCCAGCAGCTTCGGACAGATCGGGACCTCCCAAGAGACCCAGTACTTC. This codes for CASSFGQIGTSQETQYF.

This chain connects TRBV19 to TRBJ1-5; 9 nucleotides match TRBD1. The CDR3 has 13 amino acids. The junction had 2 bases not matched to a gene; V was cut back by 0 bases and J by 11 bases. Germline V gene lookup returns CDR1 LNHDA and CDR2 SQIVND (reference sequence). The CDR3 DNA reads as TGTGCCAGTAGTATAGAAAGGGACAGGGCCCAGCATTTT. Its translation: CASSIERDRAQHF.

This clone was seen only a few times. The DNA of the CDR3 is TGTGCCAGCAGCCCCCCCGGGACAGCTGGAAACACCATATATTTT. Amino acids: CASSPPGTAGNTIYF. The chain couples TRBV7-8 to TRBJ1-3; 7 bases agree with TRBD1. V lost 5 bases and J lost 2; bases outside the gene matches: 6. Germline assignment: CDR1 SGHVS and CDR2 FQNEAQ. The CDR3 runs 15 residues.

The chain employs TRBV28 and TRBJ2-1, with 7 bases that match TRBD1. The CDR3 runs 15 residues. V gave up 3 bases and J gave up 10 bases; unmatched junction bases: 12. Looked up from germline, CDR1 is MDHEN and CDR2 is SYDVKM. In nucleotides, the CDR3 is TGTGCCAGCAGTTTTGCAGGGGGAGTAAGGCGAGAGCAGTTCTTC. It translates to CASSFAGGVRREQFF. Full variable domain (outside the CDR3, taken from reference TRBV28 and TRBJ2-1): DVKVTQSSRYLVKRTGEKVFLECVQDMDHENMFWYRQDPGLGLRLIYFSYDVKMKEKGDIPEGYSVSREKKERFSLILESASTNQTSMYLCASSFAGGVRREQFFGPGTRLTVL.

This chain uses TRBV7-2 with TRBJ1-5; D possibly corresponds to TRBD1 (6 bases). Germline V lookup: CDR1 SGHTA, CDR2 FQGNSA. This CDR3 is 14 amino acids long. Trimming removed 5 bases from V and 0 bases from J, with 8 bases in between. The CDR3 here is CASSVQGSNQPQHF. Written as DNA, the CDR3 is TGTGCCAGCAGCGTACAGGGTAGCAATCAGCCCCAGCATTTT.

V gene TRBV2 combines with J gene TRBJ1-4; no reliable D call. The CDR3 totals 15 residues. V lost 3 bases and J 0 bases, leaving 8 bases between the germline ends. Per germline, CDR1 SNHLY and CDR2 FYNNEI. This chain's CDR3 is CASSDRRSTNEKLFF. The CDR3 nucleotides read TGTGCCAGCAGTGATAGACGGTCAACTAATGAAAAACTGTTTTTT.

The chain carries TRBV28 and TRBJ2-3; 8 nucleotides line up with TRBD2. The V segment lost 2 bases and the J segment 4 bases; nucleotides outside the gene matches: 5. Germline values: CDR1 MDHEN, CDR2 SYDVKM. The CDR3 totals 15 residues. The CDR3 protein is CASSLGGRIPDTQYF. DNA of the CDR3: TGTGCCAGCAGTTTAGGCGGGAGGATTCCAGATACGCAGTATTTT.